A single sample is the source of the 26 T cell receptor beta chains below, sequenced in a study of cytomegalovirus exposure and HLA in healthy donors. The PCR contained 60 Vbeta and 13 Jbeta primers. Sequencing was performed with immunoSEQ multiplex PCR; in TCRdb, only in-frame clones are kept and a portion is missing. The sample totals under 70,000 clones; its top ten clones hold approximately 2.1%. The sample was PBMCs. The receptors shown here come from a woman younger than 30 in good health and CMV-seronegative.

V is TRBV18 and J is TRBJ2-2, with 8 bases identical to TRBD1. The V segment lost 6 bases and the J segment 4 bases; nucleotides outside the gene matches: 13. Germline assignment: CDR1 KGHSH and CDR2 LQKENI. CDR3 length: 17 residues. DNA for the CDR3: TGTGCCAGCTCCAGCGGACAGGGAGTTTCGGTCACCGGGGAGCTGTTTTTT. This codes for CASSSGQGVSVTGELFF.

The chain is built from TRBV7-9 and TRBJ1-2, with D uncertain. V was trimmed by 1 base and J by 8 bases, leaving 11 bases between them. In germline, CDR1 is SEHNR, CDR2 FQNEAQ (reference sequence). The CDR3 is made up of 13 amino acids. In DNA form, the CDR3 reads TGTGCCAGCAGCTTAGATCGGGAATCCGGCTACACCTTC. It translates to CASSLDRESGYTF.

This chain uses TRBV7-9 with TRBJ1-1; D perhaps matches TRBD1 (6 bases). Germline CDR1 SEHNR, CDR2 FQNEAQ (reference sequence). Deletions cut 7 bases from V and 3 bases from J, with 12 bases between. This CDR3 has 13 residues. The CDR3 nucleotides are TGTGCCAGCACCGGACAGACTTACACTGAAGCTTTCTTT. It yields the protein CASTGQTYTEAFF.

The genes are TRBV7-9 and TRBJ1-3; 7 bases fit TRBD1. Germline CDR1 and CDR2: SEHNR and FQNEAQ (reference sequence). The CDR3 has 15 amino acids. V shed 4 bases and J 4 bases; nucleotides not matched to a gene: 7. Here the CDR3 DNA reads TGTGCCAGCAGCTCCTGGGACAGACAAGGAAACACCATATATTTT. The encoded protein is CASSSWDRQGNTIYF.

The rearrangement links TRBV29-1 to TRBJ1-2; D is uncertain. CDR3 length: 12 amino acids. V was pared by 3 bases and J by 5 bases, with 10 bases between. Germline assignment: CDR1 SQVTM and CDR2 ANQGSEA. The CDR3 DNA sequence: TGCAGCGTTGACAGGCTTAATTATGGCTACACCTTC. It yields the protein CSVDRLNYGYTF.

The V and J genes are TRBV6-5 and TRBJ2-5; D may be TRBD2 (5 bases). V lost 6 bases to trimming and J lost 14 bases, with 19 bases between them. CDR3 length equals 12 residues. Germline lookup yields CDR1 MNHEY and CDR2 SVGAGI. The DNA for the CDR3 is TGTGCCAGCAGAGAGGGTTCAGGATTACATTACTTC. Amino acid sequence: CASREGSGLHYF.

In nucleotides, the CDR3 is TGCGCCAGCAGCTCGCCTAGGGCGGGTAACACTGAAGCTTTCTTT. Encoded protein: CASSSPRAGNTEAFF. The chain carries TRBV5-1 and TRBJ1-1; D uncertain. There are 15 residues in the CDR3. The ends were cut back, 3 bases at V and 2 bases at J, with 14 bases in the middle. Germline V lookup: CDR1 SGHRS, CDR2 YFSETQ.

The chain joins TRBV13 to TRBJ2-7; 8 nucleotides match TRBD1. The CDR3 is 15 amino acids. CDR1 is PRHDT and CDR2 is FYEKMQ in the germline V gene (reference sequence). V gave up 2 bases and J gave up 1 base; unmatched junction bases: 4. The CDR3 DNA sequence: TGTGCCAGCAGCTTAAGACAGGGGTCTTCCTACGAGCAGTACTTC. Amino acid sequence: CASSLRQGSSYEQYF.

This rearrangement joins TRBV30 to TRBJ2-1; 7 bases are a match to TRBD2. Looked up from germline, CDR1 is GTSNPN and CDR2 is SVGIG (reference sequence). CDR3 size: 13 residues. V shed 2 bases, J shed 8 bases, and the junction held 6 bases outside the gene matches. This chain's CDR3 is CAWSPGTTYEQFF. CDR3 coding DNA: TGTGCCTGGAGTCCCGGGACTACGTATGAGCAGTTCTTC.

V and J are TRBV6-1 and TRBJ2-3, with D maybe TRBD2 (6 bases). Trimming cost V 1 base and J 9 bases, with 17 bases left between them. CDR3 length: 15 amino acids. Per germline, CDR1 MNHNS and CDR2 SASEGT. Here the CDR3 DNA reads TGTGCCAGCAGTGAAGGAAGTGTGGATGGGGGGACGCAGTATTTT. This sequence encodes CASSEGSVDGGTQYF.

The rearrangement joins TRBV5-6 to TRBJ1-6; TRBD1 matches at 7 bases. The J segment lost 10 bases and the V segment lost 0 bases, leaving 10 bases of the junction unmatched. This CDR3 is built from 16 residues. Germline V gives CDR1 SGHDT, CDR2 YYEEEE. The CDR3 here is CASSLGKGAAWSPLHF. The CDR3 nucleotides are TGTGCCAGCAGCTTGGGGAAGGGGGCCGCCTGGTCACCCCTCCACTTT.

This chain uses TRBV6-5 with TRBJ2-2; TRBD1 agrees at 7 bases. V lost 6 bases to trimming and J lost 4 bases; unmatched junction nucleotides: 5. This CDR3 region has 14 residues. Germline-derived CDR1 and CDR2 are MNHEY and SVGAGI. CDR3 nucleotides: TGTGCCAGCAGGACGGGACAGAGCACCGGGGAGCTGTTTTTT. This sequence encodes CASRTGQSTGELFF.

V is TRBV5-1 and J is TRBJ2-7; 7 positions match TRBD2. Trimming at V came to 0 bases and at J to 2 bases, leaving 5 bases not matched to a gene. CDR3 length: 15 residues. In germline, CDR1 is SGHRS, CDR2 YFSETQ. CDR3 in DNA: TGCGCCAGCAGCTTGGTTGCTAGCGGCGCCTACGAGCAGTACTTC. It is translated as CASSLVASGAYEQYF.

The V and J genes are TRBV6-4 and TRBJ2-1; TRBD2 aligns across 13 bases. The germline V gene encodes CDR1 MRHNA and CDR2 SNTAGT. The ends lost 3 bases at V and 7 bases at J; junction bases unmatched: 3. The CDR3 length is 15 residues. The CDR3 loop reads CASSEETSGGNEQFF. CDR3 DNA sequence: TGTGCCAGCAGTGAGGAGACTAGCGGGGGGAATGAGCAGTTCTTC.

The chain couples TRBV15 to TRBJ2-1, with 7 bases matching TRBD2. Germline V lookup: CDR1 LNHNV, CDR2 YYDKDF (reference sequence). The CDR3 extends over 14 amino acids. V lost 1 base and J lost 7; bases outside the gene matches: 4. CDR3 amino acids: CATSRAGAGNEQFF. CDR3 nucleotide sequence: TGTGCCACCAGCAGAGCGGGAGCGGGAAATGAGCAGTTCTTC.

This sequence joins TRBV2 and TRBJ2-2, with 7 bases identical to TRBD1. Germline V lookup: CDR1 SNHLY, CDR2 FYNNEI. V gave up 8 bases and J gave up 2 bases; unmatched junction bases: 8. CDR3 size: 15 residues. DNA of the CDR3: TGTGCCAGCTCTAGGACAGGAGAAAACACCGGGGAGCTGTTTTTT. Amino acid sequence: CASSRTGENTGELFF. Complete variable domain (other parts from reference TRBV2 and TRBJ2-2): EPEVTQTPSHQVTQMGQEVILRCVPISNHLYFYWYRQILGQKVEFLVSFYNNEISEKSEIFDDQFSVERPDGSNFTLKIRSTKLEDSAMYFCASSRTGENTGELFFGEGSRLTVL.

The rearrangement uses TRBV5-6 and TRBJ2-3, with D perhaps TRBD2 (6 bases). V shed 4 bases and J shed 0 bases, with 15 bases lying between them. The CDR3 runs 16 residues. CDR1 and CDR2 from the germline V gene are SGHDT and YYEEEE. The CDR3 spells CASSKLRGSSTDTQYF. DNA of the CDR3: TGTGCCAGCAGCAAACTCCGGGGGTCTAGCACAGATACGCAGTATTTT.

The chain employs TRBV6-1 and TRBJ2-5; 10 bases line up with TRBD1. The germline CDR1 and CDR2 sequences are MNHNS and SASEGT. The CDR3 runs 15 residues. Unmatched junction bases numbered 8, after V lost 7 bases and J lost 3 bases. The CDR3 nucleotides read TGTGCCAGCAACACGCCGGACAGGGGGGAAGAGACCCAGTACTTC. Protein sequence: CASNTPDRGEETQYF.

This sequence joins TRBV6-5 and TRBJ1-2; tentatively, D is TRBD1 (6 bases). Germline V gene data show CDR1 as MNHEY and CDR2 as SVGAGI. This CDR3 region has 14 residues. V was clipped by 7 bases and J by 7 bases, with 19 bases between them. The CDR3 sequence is CASIPGVGLGGYTF. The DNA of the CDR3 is TGTGCCAGCATTCCAGGGGTAGGCCTTGGTGGCTACACCTTC.

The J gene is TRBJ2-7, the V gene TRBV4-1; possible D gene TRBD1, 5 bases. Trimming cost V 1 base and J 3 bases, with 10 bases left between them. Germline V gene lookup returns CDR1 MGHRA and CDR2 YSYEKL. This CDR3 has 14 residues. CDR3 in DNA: TGCGCCAGCAGCCAAGCGAACAGGAACTACGAGCAGTACTTC. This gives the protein CASSQANRNYEQYF.

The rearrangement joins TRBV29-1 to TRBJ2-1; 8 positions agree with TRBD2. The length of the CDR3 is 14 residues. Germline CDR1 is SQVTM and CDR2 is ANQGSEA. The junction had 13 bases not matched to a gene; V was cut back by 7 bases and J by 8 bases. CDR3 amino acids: CSAGRSGSDDEQFF. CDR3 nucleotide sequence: TGCAGCGCTGGCCGGAGCGGGAGTGACGATGAGCAGTTCTTC.

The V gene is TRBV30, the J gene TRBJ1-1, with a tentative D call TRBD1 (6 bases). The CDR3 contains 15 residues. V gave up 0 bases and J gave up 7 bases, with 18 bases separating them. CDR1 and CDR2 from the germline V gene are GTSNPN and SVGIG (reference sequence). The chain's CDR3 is CAWSVDWGLRLEAFF. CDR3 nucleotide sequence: TGTGCCTGGAGTGTAGATTGGGGGCTGCGCCTTGAAGCTTTCTTT.

CDR3 nucleotide sequence: TGTGCCAGCAGTTACAGGGATCGTGGCTACACCTTC. Amino acids: CASSYRDRGYTF. This sequence joins TRBV2 and TRBJ1-2, with D perhaps TRBD1 (6 bases). Trimming cost V 5 bases and J 7 bases, with 11 bases left between them. Germline V gene data show CDR1 as SNHLY and CDR2 as FYNNEI. This CDR3 region has 12 residues.

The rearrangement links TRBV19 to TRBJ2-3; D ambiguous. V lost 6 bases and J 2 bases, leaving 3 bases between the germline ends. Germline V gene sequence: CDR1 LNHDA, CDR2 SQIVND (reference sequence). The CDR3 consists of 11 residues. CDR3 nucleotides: TGTGCCAGTAGATACACAGATACGCAGTATTTT. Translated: CASRYTDTQYF.

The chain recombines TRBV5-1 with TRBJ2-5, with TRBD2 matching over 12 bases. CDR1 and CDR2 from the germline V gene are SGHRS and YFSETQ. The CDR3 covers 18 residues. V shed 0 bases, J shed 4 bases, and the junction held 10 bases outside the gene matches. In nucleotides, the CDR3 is TGCGCCAGCAGCTTGGTTCTAGCGGGGGGGCCGGGAGGAGAGACCCAGTACTTC. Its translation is CASSLVLAGGPGGETQYF.

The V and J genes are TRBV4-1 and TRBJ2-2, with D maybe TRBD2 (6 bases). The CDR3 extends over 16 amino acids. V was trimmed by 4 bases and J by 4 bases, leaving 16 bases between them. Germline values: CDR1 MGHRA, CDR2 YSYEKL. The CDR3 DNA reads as TGCGCCAGCAGCCTAAACGCGGAGGGAAGCACCGGGGAGCTGTTTTTT. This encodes CASSLNAEGSTGELFF.